These 3 T cell receptor beta chains originate from one sample sequenced in a study of vaccination effects on CD4 cells after COVID-19. Once cultured for approximately 10 days, the cells underwent separation to obtain CD4+ T cells. Participants each got two BNT162b2 or mRNA-1273 vaccine doses. Only in-frame clones appear in the TCRdb table, and some are missing; sequencing was by immunoSEQ multiplex PCR. The sample holds tens of thousands of clones; around 79% are singletons and the top ten take approximately 2.3%. These TCRs' antigens remain unknown. The material was CD4+ T cells from PBMCs cultured without peptide, obtained after COVID-19 vaccination. The origin of the receptors is a human donor who received a COVID-19 vaccine.

Here the CDR3 reads CASSLDGSYEQYV. The CDR3 DNA reads as TGTGCCAGCAGCTTGGATGGCAGCTACGAGCAGTACGTC. The V call is TRBV5-4, the J call TRBJ2-7, with D uncertain. The CDR3 runs 13 residues. Trimming stripped 0 bases from V and 3 bases from J, with 7 bases between. Germline values: CDR1 SGHNT, CDR2 YYREEE (reference sequence).

The chain couples TRBV4-3 to TRBJ1-6, with D maybe TRBD1 (5 bases). The CDR3 totals 16 residues. V was trimmed by 1 base and J by 10 bases, leaving 17 bases between them. Germline CDR1 and CDR2: LGHNA and YSLEER. The CDR3 nucleotides are TGCGCCAGCAGCCAAGGATATGGGGACTTTGCGTCACCCCTCCACTTT. Translating gives CASSQGYGDFASPLHF.

The CDR3 loop is CAWSSSRGGYTF. The DNA of the CDR3 is TGTGCCTGGAGTTCCAGCCGAGGTGGCTACACCTTC. The genes are TRBV30 and TRBJ1-2; unclear D gene. The CDR3 is 12 residues long. Germline V gene sequence: CDR1 GTSNPN, CDR2 SVGIG (reference sequence). Trimming left V 2 bases short and J 7 bases short, with 11 bases between.